This TCR beta chain was sequenced for a study of blood T cell repertoires in COVID-19. Across the whole study: Sites in the United States, Italy and Spain provided acute and convalescent COVID-19 samples. T cells, B-cell-depleted T cells, or PBMCs provided the cDNA or gDNA that served as material.

As handled by the study authors: From reference gene primer amplification, estimates of nucleated cell counts were derived. Clones were read by immunoSEQ multiplex PCR, and TCRdb kept only the in-frame ones, dropping some. V and J calls and clone size follow that table, whereas D and trimming were derived from the DNA. This sample yields 200,000 to 250,000 clones, of which around nine tenths are seen a single time; under 7% belongs to the top ten. The V and J ends lost 0 bases and 4 bases, in that order; junction bases with no gene match: 3. The CDR3 has 15 residues. The germline V gene encodes CDR1 SGHTA and CDR2 FQGTGA.

The sample comprised peripheral blood. The sequence was obtained from a man aged 55 to 70 who had recovered from COVID-19. The chain employs TRBV7-3 and TRBJ1-3; 7 nucleotides agree with TRBD1. CDR3 DNA: TGTGCCAGCAGCTTAACAGGGGGCAAAGGAAACACCATATATTTT. Encoded protein: CASSLTGGKGNTIYF.